One sample yielded the 15 T cell receptor beta chains listed below, sequenced in a study of cytomegalovirus exposure and HLA in healthy donors. PCR employed 60 Vbeta and 13 Jbeta primers. Sequencing was performed with immunoSEQ multiplex PCR; in TCRdb, only in-frame clones are kept and a portion is missing. The sample includes approximately 140,000 clones, over 75% of them seen just once. The sample consisted of PBMCs. These receptors all stem from a middle-aged man in good health and CMV-seronegative.

For this clone: One end of the junction varies from germline; a read error may be responsible. The V and J genes are TRBV28 and TRBJ1-1; TRBD1 matches at 10 bases. The CDR3 runs to 20 residues. Germline assignment: CDR1 MDHEN and CDR2 SYDVKM. The CDR3 loop reads CASSLSPGWWGTGAITEAFF. The CDR3, as DNA: TGTGCCAGCAGCTTATCCCCGGGCTGGTGGGGGACAGGGGCTATCACTGAAGCTTTCTTT.

The J gene is TRBJ2-1, the V gene TRBV29-1; TRBD1 matches 8 bases. The CDR3 extends over 16 amino acids. The J segment lost 7 bases and the V segment lost 1 base, leaving 12 bases of the junction unmatched. The germline gives CDR1 SQVTM, CDR2 ANQGSEA. CDR3 sequence (DNA): TGCAGCGTTGAAGGCAACGACAGGGGCGAAGCAAATGAGCAGTTCTTC. The encoded protein is CSVEGNDRGEANEQFF.

The chain recombines TRBV5-3 with TRBJ2-3; D is perhaps TRBD1 (5 bases). TRBV5-3 is marked as an open reading frame, function uncertain. This CDR3 contains 15 residues. The V end was cut by 0 bases, the J end by 4 bases, with 12 bases between. CDR3 region: CARSLAGQGADTQYF. CDR3 nucleotides: TGTGCCAGAAGCTTGGCCGGGCAGGGCGCAGATACGCAGTATTTT.

The chain employs TRBV7-2 and TRBJ2-4, with 8 bases aligning to TRBD2. CDR3 length equals 16 residues. The V gene's germline CDR1 is SGHTA and CDR2 FQGNSA. Here the CDR3 DNA reads TGTGCACCCCTCACTACAGCGGGAGCGGGCAAAAACATTCAGTACTTC. It specifies CAPLTTAGAGKNIQYF. Full variable domain (missing parts from reference TRBV7-2 and TRBJ2-4): GAGVSQSPSNKVTEKGKDVELRCDPISGHTALYWYRQSLGQGLEFLIYFQGNSAPDKSGLPSDRFSAERTGGSVSTLTIQRTQQEDSAVYLCAPLTTAGAGKNIQYFGAGTRLSVL.

The chain couples TRBV27 to TRBJ2-7; 8 bases are shared with TRBD1. V gave up 5 bases and J gave up 5 bases; unmatched junction bases: 8. CDR1 MNHEY and CDR2 SMNVEV come from the germline V gene (reference sequence). The CDR3 consists of 14 residues. The CDR3, as DNA: TGTGCCAGCAGTGTCCGGACAGGGTTGGACGAGCAGTACTTC. This sequence encodes CASSVRTGLDEQYF.

This clone has more than one count but fewer than ten. The rearrangement links TRBV28 to TRBJ2-2; 9 nucleotides align to TRBD1. The CDR3 is 16 residues long. V was pared by 6 bases and J by 6 bases, with 11 bases of the junction left unmatched. Germline-derived CDR1 and CDR2 are MDHEN and SYDVKM. CDR3 DNA sequence: TGTGCCAGCAGATCCCCCGGGACAGGGTTCTCCGGGGAGCTGTTTTTT. It yields the protein CASRSPGTGFSGELFF. Combining the CDR3 with reference TRBV28 and TRBJ2-2 gives the whole variable domain DVKVTQSSRYLVKRTGEKVFLECVQDMDHENMFWYRQDPGLGLRLIYFSYDVKMKEKGDIPEGYSVSREKKERFSLILESASTNQTSMYLCASRSPGTGFSGELFFGEGSRLTVL.

V and J are TRBV10-3 and TRBJ2-5; 7 nucleotides line up with TRBD1. The CDR3 runs to 13 residues. CDR1 is ENHRY, CDR2 SYGVKD, per germline. Unmatched junction bases numbered 10, after V lost 4 bases and J lost 11 bases. CDR3 amino acids: CAISGQDTGEQYF. DNA for the CDR3: TGTGCCATCAGTGGACAAGATACAGGGGAGCAGTACTTC.

The chain carries TRBV4-1 and TRBJ2-1; no reliable D call. The CDR3 has 11 amino acids. Germline CDR1 and CDR2: MGHRA and YSYEKL. Trimming took off 1 base at V and 10 bases at J, with 5 bases between the two ends. Here the CDR3 reads CASSQGQEQFF. In DNA form, the CDR3 reads TGCGCCAGCAGCCAAGGTCAGGAGCAGTTCTTC.

V and J are TRBV2 and TRBJ2-1; TRBD2 matches 7 bases. From germline, CDR1 is SNHLY and CDR2 FYNNEI. V lost 6 bases and J lost 4; bases outside the gene matches: 9. The CDR3 has 15 amino acids. CDR3: CASRSSLAEYNEQFF. In DNA, the CDR3 is TGTGCCAGCAGATCGTCCCTAGCGGAGTACAATGAGCAGTTCTTC.

The V and J genes are TRBV5-4 and TRBJ2-2; D gene ambiguous. V lost 3 bases, J lost 6 bases, and 9 bases lay in between. Per germline, CDR1 SGHNT and CDR2 YYREEE (reference sequence). This CDR3 comprises 13 residues. Written as DNA, the CDR3 is TGTGCCAGCAGCTACCCCGGTGCCGGGGAGCTGTTTTTT. As protein: CASSYPGAGELFF.

The chain couples TRBV30 to TRBJ2-5; TRBD2 is a possible D gene (6 bases). Germline V gene lookup returns CDR1 GTSNPN and CDR2 SVGIG (reference sequence). V lost 3 bases and J lost 4, with 15 bases in between. CDR3 size: 14 residues. The CDR3 is CAWSTADGGETQYF. CDR3 bases: TGTGCCTGGAGCACCGCGGACGGGGGAGAGACCCAGTACTTC.

The V call is TRBV15, the J call TRBJ2-7; 8 bases align to TRBD1. The CDR3 runs 16 residues. V was pared by 1 base and J by 0 bases, with 5 bases of the junction left unmatched. CDR1 LNHNV and CDR2 YYDKDF come from the germline V gene (reference sequence). CDR3 sequence (DNA): TGTGCCACCAGCAGAGTCGCAGGGGGCGTCTCCTACGAGCAGTACTTC. Its translation is CATSRVAGGVSYEQYF. Full variable domain (remainder filled in from reference TRBV15 and TRBJ2-7): DAMVIQNPRYQVTQFGKPVTLSCSQTLNHNVMYWYQQKSSQAPKLLFHYYDKDFNNEADTPDNFQSRRPNTSFCFLDIRSPGLGDTAMYLCATSRVAGGVSYEQYFGPGTRLTVT.

The chain joins TRBV6-5 to TRBJ1-3, with 12 positions matching TRBD1. After removal of 4 bases from V and 2 bases from J, the junction contained 3 bases not matched to a gene. The CDR3 spans 16 residues. Per germline, CDR1 MNHEY and CDR2 SVGAGI. CDR3 loop: CASSLGQGAPGNTIYF. In DNA, the CDR3 is TGTGCCAGCAGTTTGGGACAGGGGGCGCCTGGAAACACCATATATTTT.

This chain uses TRBV10-1 with TRBJ2-7, with D possibly matching TRBD1 (6 bases). V was pared by 5 bases and J by 3 bases, with 11 bases between. CDR1 and CDR2 (germline): WNHNN, SYGVQD (reference sequence). This CDR3 has 13 amino acids. CDR3 in amino acids: CASSSDRSYEQYF. The CDR3 DNA follows: TGCGCCAGCAGTTCGGACAGAAGCTACGAGCAGTACTTC.

DNA for the CDR3: TGTGCCAGCTCACCAGGGCTACTCTACGAGCAGTACTTC. Translation: CASSPGLLYEQYF. V gene TRBV18 combines with J gene TRBJ2-7; D gene uncertain. The CDR3 has 13 residues. Germline V gene data show CDR1 as KGHSH and CDR2 as LQKENI. Trimming took off 2 bases at V and 3 bases at J, with 8 bases between the two ends.